This T cell receptor beta chain was identified during a study of cytomegalovirus exposure and HLA in healthy donors. Details on this clone: The antigen remains undetermined.

Study-level points and caveats: Testing in vitro showed a few CMV-associated chains specific for CMV antigens.

The study ran its PCR with 60 Vbeta and 13 Jbeta primers. Using immunoSEQ multiplex PCR, the repertoire was profiled, and TCRdb retains in-frame clones only, with some absent. This sample has 130,000 to 150,000 clones, with approximately 70% found just once. Healthy bone marrow donors made up the donor group. While unrecorded immune exposures were likely, the donors were nominally healthy when sampled. The receptor's source is a woman aged 40-49 years in good health and CMV-seronegative. The sample taken for sequencing was PBMCs.

CDR3 nucleotide sequence: TGTGCCAGCAGCCGCGGACAGGGTTTTTACACCGGGGAGCTGTTTTTT. It specifies CASSRGQGFYTGELFF. V is TRBV7-2 and J is TRBJ2-2, with 8 bases lining up with TRBD1. The J segment lost 3 bases and the V segment lost 5 bases, leaving 8 bases of the junction unmatched. The CDR3 loop spans 16 amino acids. Germline V lookup: CDR1 SGHTA, CDR2 FQGNSA.